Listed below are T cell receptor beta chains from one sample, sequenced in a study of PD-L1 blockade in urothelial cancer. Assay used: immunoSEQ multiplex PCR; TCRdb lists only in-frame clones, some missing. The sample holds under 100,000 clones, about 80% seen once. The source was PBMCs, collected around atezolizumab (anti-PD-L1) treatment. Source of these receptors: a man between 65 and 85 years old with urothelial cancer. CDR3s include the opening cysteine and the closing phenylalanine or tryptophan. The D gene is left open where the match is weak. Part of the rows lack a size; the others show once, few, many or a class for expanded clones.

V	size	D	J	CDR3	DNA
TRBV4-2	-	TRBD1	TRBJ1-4	CASSQDQGGFEKLFF	TGTGCCAGCAGCCAAGATCAAGGGGGCTTTGAAAAACTGTTTTTT
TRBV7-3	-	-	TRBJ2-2	CASSLRGAGITGELFF	TGTGCCAGCAGCTTAAGAGGGGCGGGGATCACCGGGGAGCTGTTTTTT
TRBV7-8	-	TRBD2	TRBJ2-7	CASSWGTSGSYEQYF	TGTGCCAGCAGCTGGGGGACTAGCGGGAGTTACGAGCAGTACTTC
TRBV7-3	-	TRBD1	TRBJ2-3	CASSLRQGSDTQYF	TGTGCCAGCAGCTTAAGACAGGGCTCAGATACGCAGTATTTT
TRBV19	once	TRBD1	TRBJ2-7	CASSNRDRSYEQYF	TGTGCCAGTAGTAACCGGGACAGGTCCTACGAGCAGTACTTC
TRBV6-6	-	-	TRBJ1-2	CASSYVAGSENGYTF	TGTGCCAGCAGTTACGTGGCAGGTTCTGAAAATGGCTACACCTTC
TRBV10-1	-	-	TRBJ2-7	CASSGSGSYEQYF	TGCGCCAGCAGTGGGAGCGGGTCCTACGAGCAGTACTTC
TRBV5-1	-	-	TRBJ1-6	CASREDGANSPLHF	TGCGCCAGCAGGGAGGACGGCGCTAATTCACCCCTCCACTTT
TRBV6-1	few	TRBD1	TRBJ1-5	CASSHDRGLSQPQHF	TGTGCCAGCAGCCACGACAGGGGGCTGAGTCAGCCCCAGCATTTT
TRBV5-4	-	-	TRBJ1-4	CASSLGGFREKLFF	TGTGCCAGCAGCTTGGGCGGGTTTAGGGAAAAACTGTTTTTT
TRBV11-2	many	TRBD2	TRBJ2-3	CASSPTSERTDTQYF	TGTGCCAGCAGCCCCACTAGCGAACGCACAGATACGCAGTATTTT
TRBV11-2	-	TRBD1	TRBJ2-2	CASSLRQGNTGELFF	TGTGCCAGCAGCTTAAGACAGGGTAACACCGGGGAGCTGTTTTTT
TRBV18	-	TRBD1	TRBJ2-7	CASSSNGQGKRDEQYF	TGTGCCAGCTCATCAAACGGACAGGGGAAACGGGACGAGCAGTACTTC
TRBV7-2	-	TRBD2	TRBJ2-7	CASSPRGLAGGTEQYF	TGTGCCAGCAGCCCCAGGGGTCTAGCGGGAGGAACGGAGCAGTACTTC
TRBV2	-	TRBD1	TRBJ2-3	CASSEGQGASDTQYF	TGTGCCAGCAGTGAAGGACAGGGGGCGTCAGATACGCAGTATTTT
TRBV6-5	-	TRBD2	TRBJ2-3	CASSLSGRAADTQYF	TGTGCCAGCAGTCTTAGCGGGAGGGCTGCAGATACGCAGTATTTT
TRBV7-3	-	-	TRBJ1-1	CASSANTNTEAFF	TGTGCCAGCAGCGCCAACACGAACACTGAAGCTTTCTTT
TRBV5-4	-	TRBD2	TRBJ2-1	CASSFEREGYNEQFF	TGTGCCAGCAGCTTCGAGCGGGAGGGGTACAATGAGCAGTTCTTC
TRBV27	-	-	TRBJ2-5	CASSRERQETQYF	TGTGCCAGCAGTCGAGAAAGACAAGAGACCCAGTACTTC
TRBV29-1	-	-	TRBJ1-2	CSVSIENYGYTF	TGCAGCGTCTCGATAGAAAACTATGGCTACACCTTC
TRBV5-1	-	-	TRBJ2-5	CASSLEVLGGGETQYF	TGCGCCAGCAGCTTGGAGGTCCTCGGAGGAGGGGAGACCCAGTACTTC
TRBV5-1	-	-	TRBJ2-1	CASSLVGSHNEQFF	TGCGCCAGCAGCTTGGTCGGGAGCCACAATGAGCAGTTCTTC
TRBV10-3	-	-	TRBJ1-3	CAISGTGTGNTIYF	TGTGCCATCAGTGGAACAGGGACTGGAAACACCATATATTTT
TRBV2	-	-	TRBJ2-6	CASTLGGGPGANVLTF	TGTGCCAGCACTTTAGGGGGGGGTCCTGGGGCCAACGTCCTGACTTTC
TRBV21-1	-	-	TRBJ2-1	CASSKGGSEGTYNEQFF	TGTGCCAGCAGCAAAGGCGGTAGCGAAGGAACCTACAATGAGCAGTTCTTC
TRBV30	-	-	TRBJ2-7	CAWSVGGELGEQYF	TGTGCCTGGAGTGTCGGGGGTGAATTAGGTGAGCAGTACTTC
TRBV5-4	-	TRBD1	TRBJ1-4	CASSLRTGEGEKLFF	TGTGCCAGCAGCTTAAGGACAGGTGAAGGGGAAAAACTGTTTTTT
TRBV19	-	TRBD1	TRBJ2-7	CASSYGAGGNEQYF	TGTGCCAGTAGTTATGGGGCAGGGGGTAACGAGCAGTACTTC
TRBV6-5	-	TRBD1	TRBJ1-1	CASSYQTGVGTEAFF	TGTGCCAGCAGTTACCAGACAGGGGTCGGGACTGAAGCTTTCTTT
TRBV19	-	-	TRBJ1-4	CASSTGRESGNEKLFF	TGTGCCAGTAGTACGGGTAGGGAGAGCGGGAATGAAAAACTGTTTTTT
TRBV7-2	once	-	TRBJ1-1	CASSFYPNTEAFF	TGTGCCAGCAGCTTTTATCCGAACACTGAAGCTTTCTTT
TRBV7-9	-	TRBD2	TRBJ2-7	CASSPGGKSEQYF	TGTGCCAGCAGCCCCGGGGGGAAATCCGAGCAGTACTTC